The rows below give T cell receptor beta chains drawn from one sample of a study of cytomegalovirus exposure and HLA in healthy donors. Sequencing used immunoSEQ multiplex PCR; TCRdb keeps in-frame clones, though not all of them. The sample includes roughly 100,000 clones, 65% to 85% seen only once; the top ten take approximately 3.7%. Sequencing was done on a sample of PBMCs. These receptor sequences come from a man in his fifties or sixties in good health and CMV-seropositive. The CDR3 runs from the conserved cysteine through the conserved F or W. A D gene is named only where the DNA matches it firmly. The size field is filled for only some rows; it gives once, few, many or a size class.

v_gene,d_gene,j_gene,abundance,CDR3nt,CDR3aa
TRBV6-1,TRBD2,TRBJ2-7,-,TGTGCCAGCAGTGGCGCCCCCCTAGCGGTCCCCTACGAGCAGTACTTC,CASSGAPLAVPYEQYF
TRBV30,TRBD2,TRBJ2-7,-,TGTGCCTTCACCGCGGGAGTCTACGAGCAGTACTTC,CAFTAGVYEQYF
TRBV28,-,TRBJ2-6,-,TGTGCCAGCAGTTTCGGAGGGGCTGGGGCCAACGTCCTGACTTTC,CASSFGGAGANVLTF
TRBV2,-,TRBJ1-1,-,TGTGCCAGCCACTTAGGACTGTTCAACACTGAAGCTTTCTTT,CASHLGLFNTEAFF
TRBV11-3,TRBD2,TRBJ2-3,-,TGTGCCAGCAGCTTAGGGATAACTAGCGGGAGGACAGATACGCAGTATTTT,CASSLGITSGRTDTQYF
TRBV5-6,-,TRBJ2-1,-,TGTGCCAGCAGCTTGGCTTTCGGCGGACAAAATGAGCAGTTCTTC,CASSLAFGGQNEQFF
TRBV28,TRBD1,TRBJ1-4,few,TGTGCCAGCAGTTTTCGCCAGGGGGCTTCGTATGAAAAACTGTTTTTT,CASSFRQGASYEKLFF
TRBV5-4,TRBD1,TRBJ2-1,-,TGTGCCAGCAGCTCTGACAGGGTTCGCTCCTACAATGAGCAGTTCTTC,CASSSDRVRSYNEQFF
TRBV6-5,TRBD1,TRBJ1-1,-,TGTGCCAGCAGTTACACCACAGGGGACACTGAAGCTTTCTTT,CASSYTTGDTEAFF
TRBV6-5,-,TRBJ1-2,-,TGTGCCAGCACCCTAGACCTGAACTATGGCTACACCTTC,CASTLDLNYGYTF
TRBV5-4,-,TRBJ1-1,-,TGTGCCAGCAGCTTGCTCACAAATGAAGCTTTCTTT,CASSLLTNEAFF
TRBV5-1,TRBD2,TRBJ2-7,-,TGCGCCAGCAGCTTGGATATAGCGGGGACTTCGGAGCAGTACTTC,CASSLDIAGTSEQYF
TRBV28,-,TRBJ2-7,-,TGTGCCAGCAGTTCCCCGCCCTTCTGGCCGGAGCAGTACTTC,CASSSPPFWPEQYF
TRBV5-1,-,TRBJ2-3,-,TGCGCCAGCAGGTCGTTCGGGGTAGATACGCAGTATTTT,CASRSFGVDTQYF
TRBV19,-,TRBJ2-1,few,TGTGCCAGTAGCAAGTACAACAATGAGCAGTTCTTC,CASSKYNNEQFF
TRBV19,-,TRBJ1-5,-,TGTGCCAGTAGTATAGTATGGGGAGGCAATCAGCCCCAGCATTTT,CASSIVWGGNQPQHF
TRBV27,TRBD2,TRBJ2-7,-,TGTGCCAGCAGTTTGGGCCTAGCGGGAGTCCCGTACGAGCAGTACTTC,CASSLGLAGVPYEQYF
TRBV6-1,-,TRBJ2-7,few,TGTGCCAGCAGAGGGCTTAGGGGGTACGAGCAGTACTTC,CASRGLRGYEQYF
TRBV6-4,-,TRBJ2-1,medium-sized,TGTGCCAGCAGTGTAAATTCGGAGGTCAATGAGCAGTTCTTC,CASSVNSEVNEQFF
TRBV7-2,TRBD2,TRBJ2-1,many,TGTGCCAGCAGCTCTAGCGGGAGAAGCAATGAGCAGTTCTTC,CASSSSGRSNEQFF
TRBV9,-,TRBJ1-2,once,TGTGCCAGCAGCCCAATCCCAACTAACTATGGCTACACCTTC,CASSPIPTNYGYTF
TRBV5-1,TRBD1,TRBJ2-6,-,TGCGCCAGCAGCCGATGGGACAGGGGAAACCCTGGGGCCAACGTCCTGACTTTC,CASSRWDRGNPGANVLTF
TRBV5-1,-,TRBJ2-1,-,TGCGCCAGCAGCCGCGGGACAGCAACACTCACCCCCTCCTACAATGAGCAGTTCTTC,CASSRGTATLTPSYNEQFF
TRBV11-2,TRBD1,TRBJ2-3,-,TGTGCCAGCAGCGAACAGGGGTGGGCAGATACGCAGTATTTT,CASSEQGWADTQYF
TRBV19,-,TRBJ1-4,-,TGTGCCAGTAGTAACTGGGACACGGCGGGGGTGGCAACTAATGAAAAACTGTTTTTT,CASSNWDTAGVATNEKLFF
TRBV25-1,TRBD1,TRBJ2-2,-,TGTGCCAGCAGTTACGACAGGGGAAGACTGTTTTTT,CASSYDRGRLFF
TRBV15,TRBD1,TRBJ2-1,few,TGTGCCACCAGCAGACCAGCCGGGACAGGGTACGATGAGCAGTTCTTC,CATSRPAGTGYDEQFF
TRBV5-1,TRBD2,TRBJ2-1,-,TGCGCCAGCAGCCGACCAGCGGGGTTCAATGAGCAGTTCTTC,CASSRPAGFNEQFF
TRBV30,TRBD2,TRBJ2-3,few,TGTGCCTGGATGGCGCTAGCGGGAGCCCCGCAGTATTTT,CAWMALAGAPQYF
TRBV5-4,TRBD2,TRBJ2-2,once,TGTGCCAGCAGGCGGCAGGGGACTAGCGGCTACACCGGGGAGCTGTTTTTT,CASRRQGTSGYTGELFF
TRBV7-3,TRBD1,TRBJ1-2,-,TGTGCCAGCAGCCCGCATTCGACAGGGGGCGGTCTCTATGGCTACACCTTC,CASSPHSTGGGLYGYTF
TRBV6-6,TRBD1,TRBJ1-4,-,TGTGCCAGCAGTTCCCAGGGGGGAACGGGGAGGGAAAAACTGTTTTTT,CASSSQGGTGREKLFF
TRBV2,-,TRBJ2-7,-,TGTGCCAGCAACCAGGGCAGGGGCTCCTACGAGCAGTACTTC,CASNQGRGSYEQYF